A single sample gave rise to the 27 T cell receptor beta chains below, sequenced in a study of T cells in Graves' hyperthyroidism and ophthalmopathy. There were TCR beta CDR3 regions amplified from RNA transcripts. The HTBI primer set served for first-round RT-PCR of the TCR CDR3. TCRdb passed the multiplex PCR reads through MiXCR, listing each CDR3 protein once. The sample has fewer than 40,000 distinct CDR3 sequences, around half seen once. Source material: blood. Receptor source: a woman between 35 and 50 years old with Graves' ophthalmopathy.

The chain joins TRBV24-1 to TRBJ2-1, with 12 bases that match TRBD2. J gave up 8 bases and V 5 bases, and 0 bases lay outside the gene matches. CDR1 is KGHDR, CDR2 SFDVKD, per germline. The CDR3 length is 13 residues. DNA of the CDR3: TGTGCCACCAGTGGGACTAGCGGGGATGAGCAGTTCTTC. This encodes CATSGTSGDEQFF.

The chain combines TRBV24-1 with TRBJ2-5; no clear D gene. CDR3 length: 13 residues. CDR1 KGHDR and CDR2 SFDVKD come from the germline V gene. Trimming took 2 bases from V and 4 from J, leaving 7 bases between them. Here the CDR3 DNA reads TGTGCCACCAGTGATTCCACCACAGAGACCCAGTACTTC. It specifies CATSDSTTETQYF.

This clonotype was seen repeatedly, ten times or more. This chain connects TRBV7-8 to TRBJ1-4; 9 bases are a match to TRBD1. From germline, CDR1 is SGHVS and CDR2 FQNEAQ. V shed 5 bases, J shed 0 bases, and the junction held 7 bases outside the gene matches. This CDR3 is built from 17 residues. The chain's CDR3 is CASSKDRGAATNEKLFF. The CDR3 nucleotides are TGTGCCAGCAGCAAGGACAGGGGTGCGGCAACTAATGAAAAACTGTTTTTT.

This clonotype has a count of ten or more. The V and J genes are TRBV6-5 and TRBJ2-7; maybe TRBD2 (5 bases). The V end lost 2 bases, the J end lost 1 base, and 15 bases lay between the germline ends. The CDR3 consists of 16 residues. Germline CDR1 and CDR2: MNHEY and SVGAGI. CDR3: CASSYGGGIGSYEQYF. CDR3 DNA sequence: TGTGCCAGCAGTTACGGTGGAGGCATTGGATCCTACGAGCAGTACTTC.

In its sample, this clonotype is medium-sized (0.01 to 0.1%). CDR3 in amino acids: CSVADYGYTF. Written as DNA, the CDR3 is TGCAGCGTTGCAGATTATGGCTACACCTTC. The chain carries TRBV29-1 and TRBJ1-2; the D is unclear. Trimming pared 4 bases from V and 5 bases from J, leaving 5 bases between. This CDR3 has 10 residues. Germline V gene data show CDR1 as SQVTM and CDR2 as ANQGSEA.

This clonotype was seen ten or more times. In DNA, the CDR3 is TGTGCCAGCAGCCCGGGGACCATTAGCACTGAAGCTTTCTTT. Translated: CASSPGTISTEAFF. The chain employs TRBV11-2 and TRBJ1-1; TRBD1 might be the D (5 bases). The CDR3 has 14 amino acids. Germline V gene lookup returns CDR1 SGHAT and CDR2 FQNNGV. V was cut by 5 bases and J by 4 bases, with 14 bases left in between.

This clonotype was counted many times. The rearrangement links TRBV20-1 to TRBJ1-1, with no clear D. Germline loops: CDR1 DFQATT, CDR2 SNEGSKA (reference sequence). V was clipped by 6 bases and J by 2 bases, with 16 bases between them. This CDR3 is built from 14 residues. The CDR3 is CSATYNHHNTEAFF. DNA of the CDR3: TGCAGTGCAACCTATAATCACCATAACACTGAAGCTTTCTTT.

The chain uses TRBV25-1 and TRBJ1-4; possible D gene TRBD1, 5 bases. CDR3 length: 17 residues. The germline CDR1 and CDR2 sequences are MGHDK and SYGVNS. V dropped 5 bases and J dropped 0 bases, with 16 bases sitting between them. CDR3 residues: CASSLPRDLPTNEKLFF. The CDR3 nucleotides are TGTGCCAGCAGTTTACCGCGGGACCTACCAACTAATGAAAAACTGTTTTTT.

The chain has TRBV9 and TRBJ1-3; 7 positions agree with TRBD1. Germline V CDR1 and CDR2: SGDLS, YYNGEE. V shed 0 bases and J 4 bases; nucleotides not matched to a gene: 1. The CDR3 totals 14 residues. The DNA for the CDR3 is TGTGCCAGCAGCGTAGAGGGACAGGGAAACACCATATATTTT. This encodes CASSVEGQGNTIYF.

Comment on this clonotype: The junction departs from germline at one end; a sequencing error may be responsible. The V and J genes are TRBV19 and TRBJ2-3, with 8 nucleotides matching TRBD1. Germline-derived CDR1 and CDR2 are LNHDA and SQIVND (reference sequence). The CDR3 is made up of 16 amino acids. The CDR3 is CASSSLQGVRTDAQYF. The DNA for the CDR3 is TGTGCCAGTAGTTCCCTACAGGGGGTTCGTACAGATGCGCAGTACTTT.

The sample holds one count of this clonotype. The chain recombines TRBV19 with TRBJ2-1; a weak D match, TRBD1 (6 bases). CDR3 length: 14 amino acids. Between the trimmed V and J ends, which lost 7 bases and 1 base, there was a span of 11 bases. Germline CDR1 and CDR2: LNHDA and SQIVND (reference sequence). CDR3 nucleotide sequence: TGTGCCAGTACCCAACAGGGATCCTACAATGAGCAGTTCTTC. Translating gives CASTQQGSYNEQFF.

The chain joins TRBV5-1 to TRBJ2-5, with 8 bases fitting TRBD1. CDR1 and CDR2 (germline): SGHRS, YFSETQ. The CDR3 is 15 residues long. The junction had 9 bases not matched to a gene; V was cut back by 3 bases and J by 5 bases. CDR3 nucleotide sequence: TGCGCCAGCAGCTCAGGACAGGGCTTTTGGGAGACCCAGTACTTC. This codes for CASSSGQGFWETQYF.

Concerning this clonotype itself: A junction end diverges from the germline sequence, so it may reflect a read error. The V call is TRBV20-1, the J call TRBJ2-2; TRBD2 matches 11 bases. The CDR3 spans 18 residues. Germline V CDR1 and CDR2: DFQATT, SNEGSKA (reference sequence). The CDR3 DNA reads as TGCAGTGCTAGTTCCCTAGCGGGGGGAGTCGCGAACACCGGGGAGTTGTTTTTT. Protein product: CSASSLAGGVANTGELFF.

On this clonotype itself: Since a much larger clone is just one base distant, this may be a read error. The chain is built from TRBV7-9 and TRBJ1-5; D is ambiguous. This CDR3 is built from 13 residues. Germline values: CDR1 SEHNR, CDR2 FQNEAQ (reference sequence). The CDR3 nucleotides read TGTGCCAGCCGGGAAAATAGCAATCAGCCCCAGCGTTTT. Translated, it gives CASRENSNQPQRF.

Comment on this clonotype: With a much larger clone just one base away, this may be a read error. This rearrangement joins TRBV13 to TRBJ2-1; TRBD2 matches 9 bases. There are 17 residues in the CDR3. Per germline, CDR1 PRHDT and CDR2 FYEKMQ (reference sequence). The CDR3 DNA reads as TGTGCCAGCAGCTCCCGACTAGCGGCGAATCGGTACAATGGGCAGTTCTTC. Its translation is CASSSRLAANRYNGQFF.

This clonotype was recorded many times. The chain's CDR3 is CASSFSPLAYEQYF. CDR3 coding DNA: TGTGCCAGCAGCTTTTCTCCTCTCGCCTACGAGCAGTACTTC. The gene calls are TRBV5-4 and TRBJ2-7, with D unresolved. V shed 2 bases and J shed 2 bases, with 11 bases lying between them. Germline V gene data show CDR1 as SGHNT and CDR2 as YYREEE (reference sequence). The CDR3 loop spans 14 amino acids. The full variable domain, completed using reference TRBV5-4 and TRBJ2-7, is ETGVTQSPTHLIKTRGQQVTLRCSSQSGHNTVSWYQQALGQGPQFIFQYYREEENGRGNFPPRFSGLQFPNYSSELNVNALELDDSALYLCASSFSPLAYEQYFGPGTRLTVT.

This clonotype has ten or more counts. This chain uses TRBV14 with TRBJ1-2; D gene uncertain. V lost 9 bases, J lost 14 bases, and 16 bases lay in between. Germline CDR1 reads SGHDN; CDR2 reads FVKESK. This CDR3 contains 10 residues. CDR3 protein: CARTGPYGTF. Written as DNA, the CDR3 is TGTGCCAGAACGGGCCCATATGGGACCTTC.

This clonotype was observed at least ten times. The chain recombines TRBV4-3 with TRBJ2-5, with TRBD1 identical over 10 bases. The CDR3 consists of 14 residues. With V trimmed by 4 bases and J by 4 bases, 3 bases remained unmatched. Germline CDR1 and CDR2: LGHNA and YSLEER. The CDR3 DNA reads TGCGCCAGCAGCCCAGACAGGGGGCGAGAGACCCAGTACTTC. Protein sequence: CASSPDRGRETQYF.

This clonotype counts as medium-sized. This chain uses TRBV9 with TRBJ2-7, with 9 positions matching TRBD1. This CDR3 is built from 14 residues. CDR1 is SGDLS and CDR2 is YYNGEE in the germline V gene. Trimming at V came to 1 base and at J to 7 bases, leaving 6 bases not matched to a gene. In DNA form, the CDR3 reads TGTGCCAGCAGCGTAACCTACAGGGGGCGGGAGCAGTACTTC. Its protein is CASSVTYRGREQYF.

This clonotype was recorded only once. The CDR3 end shows no conserved phenylalanine or tryptophan, and so a read error is likely. Because the CDR3's place on the DNA is in doubt, the DNA is left out and the CDR3 is given as listed by TCRdb. The rearrangement links TRBV7-3 to TRBJ2-5; the table calls TRBD2, which could not be checked here. Germline assignment: CDR1 SGHTA and CDR2 FQGTGA. The CDR3 spans 8 amino acids, including both terminal residues. CDR3: CASSLGTS.

This clonotype was seen many times. This chain joins TRBV4-2 and TRBJ2-7; TRBD1 is a possible D gene (6 bases). Trimming cost V 0 bases and J 1 base, with 16 bases left between them. The CDR3 extends over 17 amino acids. The germline V gene has CDR1 LGHNA and CDR2 YNFKEQ. Written as DNA, the CDR3 is TGTGCCAGCAGCCAAGATTGGGGGTTGGGACAATCCTACGAGCAGTACTTC. It translates to CASSQDWGLGQSYEQYF.

In its sample, this clonotype was seen many times. The chain is built from TRBV7-6 and TRBJ2-3; TRBD2 matches 8 bases. J was trimmed by 3 bases and V by 3 bases; bases with no gene match: 11. Germline values: CDR1 SGHVS, CDR2 FNYEAQ. This CDR3 contains 17 residues. The CDR3 coding sequence is TGTGCCAGCAGCTTTTATCAGCGGGAGATTGGGACAGATACGCAGTATTTT. As protein: CASSFYQREIGTDTQYF.

V is TRBV20-1 and J is TRBJ1-2, with D possibly matching TRBD1 (6 bases). Looked up from germline, CDR1 is DFQATT and CDR2 is SNEGSKA (reference sequence). V was cut by 6 bases and J by 4 bases, with 15 bases left in between. This CDR3 has 13 residues. Here the CDR3 DNA reads TGCAGTGCCCCGCAGGGGCTGGGCTATGGCTACACCTTC. Its protein product is CSAPQGLGYGYTF.

The rearrangement uses TRBV15 and TRBJ2-3; 16 positions match TRBD2. This CDR3 is 17 amino acids long. The junction had 4 bases not matched to a gene; V was cut back by 3 bases and J by 4 bases. CDR1 and CDR2 (germline): LNHNV, YYDKDF (reference sequence). CDR3 sequence (DNA): TGTGCCACCAGCAGTCCGGGACTAGCGGGAGGGTCAGATACGCAGTATTTT. The encoded protein is CATSSPGLAGGSDTQYF.

The rearrangement joins TRBV15 to TRBJ1-6, with D perhaps TRBD1 (6 bases). Trimming removed 2 bases at V and 9 bases at J, with 8 bases between. Germline loops: CDR1 LNHNV, CDR2 YYDKDF (reference sequence). The CDR3 is made up of 13 amino acids. CDR3 nucleotides: TGTGCCACCAGCAGACAGGGGAGTTCACCCCTCCACTTT. It yields the protein CATSRQGSSPLHF.

This clonotype was recorded at least ten times. The V gene is TRBV7-3, the J gene TRBJ2-3; D may match TRBD1 or TRBD2 (6 bases each). CDR3 length: 14 amino acids. The V end lost 1 base, the J end lost 4 bases, and 9 bases lay between the germline ends. From germline, CDR1 is SGHTA and CDR2 FQGTGA. CDR3 amino acids: CASSLIGGSDTQYF. Here the CDR3 DNA reads TGTGCCAGCAGCTTAATAGGGGGGTCAGATACGCAGTATTTT. The entire variable domain, with the rest obtained from reference TRBV7-3 and TRBJ2-3, is as follows: GAGVSQTPSNKVTEKGKYVELRCDPISGHTALYWYRQSLGQGPEFLIYFQGTGAADDSGLPNDRFFAVRPEGSVSTLKIQRTERGDSAVYLCASSLIGGSDTQYFGPGTRLTVL.

The CDR3 region is CATSGTSDNEKLFF. In nucleotides, the CDR3 is TGTGCCACCAGCGGGACTAGCGATAATGAAAAACTGTTTTTT. This chain links TRBV24-1 with TRBJ1-4; D is possibly TRBD1 (5 bases). Deletions cut 7 bases from V and 4 bases from J, with 12 bases between. The CDR3 contains 14 residues. Germline V CDR1 and CDR2: KGHDR, SFDVKD.